This is a list of T cell receptor beta chains from one sample in a study of blood T cell repertoires in COVID-19. Repertoires were generated with immunoSEQ multiplex PCR, while TCRdb's copy carries only in-frame clones and drops some. The sample carries 150,000 to 200,000 clones, 75% to 90% recorded once. The sample comprised peripheral blood. Receptors were obtained from a woman in her sixties or seventies with acute or convalescent COVID-19. The CDR3 runs from the conserved cysteine through the conserved F or W. The D gene is left open where the match is weak. Clone size appears in some rows only: once, few, many, or a class for an expanded clone.

V gene,CDR3 length,J gene,clone size,D gene,CDR3 DNA,CDR3 protein
TRBV5-1,16,TRBJ2-7,-,-,TGCGCCAGCAGCTTGGTACTTAGCCTTGGGTCCTACGAGCAGTACTTC,CASSLVLSLGSYEQYF
TRBV27,15,TRBJ1-1,few,TRBD1,TGTGCCAGCAGACCGACAGGGGGCCAGAACACTGAAGCTTTCTTT,CASRPTGGQNTEAFF
TRBV5-1,16,TRBJ1-1,-,-,TGCGCCAGCAGCTTTGGAGGGGCTTCAATAGCCACTGAAGCTTTCTTT,CASSFGGASIATEAFF
TRBV12-3/TRBV12-4,13,TRBJ1-2,-,-,TGTGCCAGCAGTTTAGCGGGGGGAAGGTTCTACACCTTC,CASSLAGGRFYTF
TRBV19,14,TRBJ1-1,-,TRBD1,TGTGCCAGTAGTATTTACAGGGGGGGGACTGAAGCTTTCTTT,CASSIYRGGTEAFF
TRBV27,12,TRBJ2-7,-,-,TGTGCCAGCAGCCTCTTCTCCTACGAGCAGTACTTC,CASSLFSYEQYF
TRBV7-2,12,TRBJ2-7,-,-,TGTGCCAGTTCTCGCGGGACCTACGAGCAGTACTTC,CASSRGTYEQYF
TRBV3-1/TRBV3-2,16,TRBJ2-2,few,TRBD2,TGTGCCAGCAGCGGAGCGGCTAGCGGAGTCACCGGGGAGCTGTTTTTT,CASSGAASGVTGELFF
TRBV5-1,15,TRBJ1-1,-,-,TGCGCCAGCAGCTTGGCGGGGGGAAGAAACACTGAAGCTTTCTTT,CASSLAGGRNTEAFF
TRBV7-2,15,TRBJ2-1,-,TRBD2,TGTGCCAGCAGCTTAAATCTAGCGGGCATCAATGAGCAGTTCTTC,CASSLNLAGINEQFF
TRBV7-9,16,TRBJ2-1,few,TRBD2,TGTGCCAGCAGCAACCTCCCGGGACTAGGATTAGATGAGCAGTTCTTC,CASSNLPGLGLDEQFF
TRBV28,13,TRBJ1-2,-,TRBD1,TGTGCCAGCAGTATGACAGGGCCCTCTGGCTACACCTTC,CASSMTGPSGYTF
TRBV5-1,11,TRBJ1-1,-,-,TGCGCCAGCAGCTTGGCAGGGGCAGCTTTCTTT,CASSLAGAAFF
TRBV25-1,11,TRBJ2-7,-,-,TGTGCCAGCAGTGAATACCTGCGGTACTACTTC,CASSEYLRYYF
TRBV6-6,14,TRBJ2-7,-,-,TGTGCCAGCAGTTACGAGATAGGGAGCTTCGAGCAGTACTTC,CASSYEIGSFEQYF
TRBV12-3/TRBV12-4,12,TRBJ1-2,-,-,TGTGCCAGCAGCCCCACAGTCTATGGCTACACCTTC,CASSPTVYGYTF